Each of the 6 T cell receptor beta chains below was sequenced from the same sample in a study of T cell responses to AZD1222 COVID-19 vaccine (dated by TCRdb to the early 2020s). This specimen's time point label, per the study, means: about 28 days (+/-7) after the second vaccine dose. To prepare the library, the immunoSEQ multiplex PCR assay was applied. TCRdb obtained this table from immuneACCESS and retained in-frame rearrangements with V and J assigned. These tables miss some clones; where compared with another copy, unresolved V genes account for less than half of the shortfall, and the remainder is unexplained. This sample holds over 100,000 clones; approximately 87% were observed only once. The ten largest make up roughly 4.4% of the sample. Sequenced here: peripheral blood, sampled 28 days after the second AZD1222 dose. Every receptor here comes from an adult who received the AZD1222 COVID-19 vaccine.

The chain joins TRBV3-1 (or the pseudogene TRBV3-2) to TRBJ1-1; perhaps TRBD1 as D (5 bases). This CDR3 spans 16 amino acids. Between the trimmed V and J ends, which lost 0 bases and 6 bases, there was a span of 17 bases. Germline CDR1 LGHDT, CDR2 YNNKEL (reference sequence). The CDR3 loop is CASSQDLKGVYAEAFF. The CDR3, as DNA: TGTGCCAGCAGCCAAGATCTTAAAGGGGTTTACGCTGAAGCTTTCTTT.

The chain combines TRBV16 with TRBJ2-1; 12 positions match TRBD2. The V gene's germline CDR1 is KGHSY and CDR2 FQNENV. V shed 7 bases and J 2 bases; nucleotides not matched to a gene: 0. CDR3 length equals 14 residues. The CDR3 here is CASTSGRAYNEQFF. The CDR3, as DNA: TGTGCCAGCACTAGCGGGAGGGCCTACAATGAGCAGTTCTTC.

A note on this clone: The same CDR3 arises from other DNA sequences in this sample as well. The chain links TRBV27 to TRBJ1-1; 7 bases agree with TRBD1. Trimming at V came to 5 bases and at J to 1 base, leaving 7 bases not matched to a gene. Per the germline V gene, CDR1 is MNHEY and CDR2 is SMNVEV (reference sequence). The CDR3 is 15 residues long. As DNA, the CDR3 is TGTGCCAGCAGTCTCTTAAGGACAGGGAACACTGAAGCTTTCTTT. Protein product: CASSLLRTGNTEAFF.

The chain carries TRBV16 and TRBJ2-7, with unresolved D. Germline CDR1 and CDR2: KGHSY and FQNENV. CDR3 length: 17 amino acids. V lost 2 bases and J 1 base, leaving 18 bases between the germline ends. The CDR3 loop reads CASSQAALGITSYEQYF. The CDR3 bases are TGTGCCAGCAGCCAAGCGGCTCTTGGCATAACATCCTACGAGCAGTACTTC. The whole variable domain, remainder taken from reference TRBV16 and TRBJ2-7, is GEEVAQTPKHLVRGEGQKAKLYCAPIKGHSYVFWYQQVLKNEFKFLISFQNENVFDETGMPKERFSAKCLPNSPCSLEIQATKLEDSAVYFCASSQAALGITSYEQYFGPGTRLTVT.

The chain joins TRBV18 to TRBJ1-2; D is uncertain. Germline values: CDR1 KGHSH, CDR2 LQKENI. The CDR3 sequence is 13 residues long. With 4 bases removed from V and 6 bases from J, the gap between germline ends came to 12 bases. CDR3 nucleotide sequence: TGTGCCAGCTCACAAACGGGAAGGGATGGCTACACCTTC. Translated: CASSQTGRDGYTF.

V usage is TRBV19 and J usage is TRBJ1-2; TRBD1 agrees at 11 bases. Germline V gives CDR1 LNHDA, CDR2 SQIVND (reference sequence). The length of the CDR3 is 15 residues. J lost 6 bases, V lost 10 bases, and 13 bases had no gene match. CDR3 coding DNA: TGTGCCACTCCGGGACAGGGGGGTCCGAGTAATGGCTACACCTTC. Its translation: CATPGQGGPSNGYTF.